This is a list of T cell receptor beta chains from one sample in a study of OX40 agonist ivuxolimab in advanced cancers. Generated by immunoSEQ multiplex PCR, the TCRdb table keeps only in-frame clones and is missing some. The sample has over 55,000 clones, 75% to 90% seen once. The source material was CD4+ or CD8+ T cells sorted from blood, sampled in a trial of the OX40 agonist ivuxolimab. These receptors were taken from an adult with an advanced solid tumor such as melanoma, head and neck, liver or kidney cancer. CDR3s include the opening cysteine and the closing phenylalanine or tryptophan.

>16|TRBV18
CASSPSGGSGVYEQYF
>14|TRBV10-2
CASSESGVDYGYTF
>11|TRBV30
CAGARTGELFF
>14|TRBV28
CASSAGGTNQPQHF
>15|TRBV18
CASSPQDISNQPQHF
>15|TRBV7-2
CASSLGGSGGYEQYF
>14|TRBV10-3
CAISEPRGGRQQYF
>16|TRBV6-4
CASSDSGQGGNNEQFF
>13|TRBV11-3
CASSQPNEDIQYF
>13|TRBV2
CASREGGVYGYTF
>16|TRBV7-2
CASSLVGGGDHYEQYF
>13|TRBV19
CASSGGSSYEQYF
>15|TRBV19
CASRDRGNSNQPQHF
>20|TRBV5-8
CASSPRRGLAGIPSSHEQFF
>14|TRBV5-1
CASSWGQGSYIQYF
>15|TRBV9
CASSERTAAVDTQYF
>13|TRBV28
CASNGGAAYEQYF
>15|TRBV28
CASSLSGLSSYEQYF
>16|TRBV28
CASSLGGLNPNQPQHF
>15|TRBV5-1
CASSLVAGGQETQYF
>15|TRBV27
CASSLVSGGNQPQHF
>13|TRBV11-2
CASSLPLSDTQYF
>17|TRBV5-8
CASSRWGVLGSYNEQFF